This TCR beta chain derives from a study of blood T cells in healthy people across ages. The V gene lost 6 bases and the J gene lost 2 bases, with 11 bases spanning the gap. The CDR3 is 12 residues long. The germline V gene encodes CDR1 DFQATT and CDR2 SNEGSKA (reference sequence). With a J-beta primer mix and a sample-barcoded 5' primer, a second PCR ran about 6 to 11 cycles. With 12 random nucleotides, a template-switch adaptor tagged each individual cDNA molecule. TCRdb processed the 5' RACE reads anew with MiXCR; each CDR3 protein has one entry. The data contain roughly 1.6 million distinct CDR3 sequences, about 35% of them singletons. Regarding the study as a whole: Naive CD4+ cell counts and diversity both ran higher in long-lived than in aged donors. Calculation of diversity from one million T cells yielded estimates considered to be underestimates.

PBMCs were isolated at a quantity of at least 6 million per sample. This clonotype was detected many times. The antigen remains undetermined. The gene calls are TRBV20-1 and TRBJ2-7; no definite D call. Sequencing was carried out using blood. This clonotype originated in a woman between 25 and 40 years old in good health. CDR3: CSAEDGAYEQYF. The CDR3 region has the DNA TGCAGTGCCGAGGACGGAGCCTACGAGCAGTACTTC.